The entry below gives a single T cell receptor beta chain sequence along with its context. Its antigen is not known. The data were taken from a study of Ad26.COV2.S vaccination and SARS-CoV-2 variants. Looking at the study overall: By the intramuscular route, Ad26.COV2.S was given once, or twice 56 days apart. Study findings and constraints: Substantial breadth was reported for post-vaccination spike-specific CD8+ and CD4+ T cells. Vaccine and placebo recipients had similar non-spike TCR breadth.

The protocol was immunoSEQ multiplex PCR, while the TCRdb copy is restricted to in-frame clones and leaves out a portion. The repertoire consists of 410,000 or so clones, with about 90% occurring once and the leading ten covering around 1.7%. As to treatment: 15 to 20 received Ad26.COV2.S at low or high dose, single or two shots; five or six received placebo; per-sample allocation not given. It was on day 63 after the first vaccine or placebo injection that samples were taken. SARS-CoV-2 spike from the Wuhan strain was encoded by the vaccine, an Ad26 vector. The V gene's germline CDR1 is MNHEY and CDR2 SVGEGT. CDR3 length equals 14 residues. V gave up 2 bases and J gave up 7 bases; unmatched junction bases: 5.

The sequencing here drew on peripheral blood, taken in a trial of Ad26.COV2.S vaccine versus placebo. The chain has TRBV6-2 or TRBV6-3 and TRBJ2-5, with TRBD2 matching 9 bases. The origin of this receptor is a person aged 18-60 years who received the Ad26.COV2.S COVID-19 vaccine or a placebo. The CDR3 region is CASSYGGGAWTQYF. The CDR3 region has the DNA TGTGCCAGCAGTTACGGCGGGGGGGCATGGACCCAGTACTTC.